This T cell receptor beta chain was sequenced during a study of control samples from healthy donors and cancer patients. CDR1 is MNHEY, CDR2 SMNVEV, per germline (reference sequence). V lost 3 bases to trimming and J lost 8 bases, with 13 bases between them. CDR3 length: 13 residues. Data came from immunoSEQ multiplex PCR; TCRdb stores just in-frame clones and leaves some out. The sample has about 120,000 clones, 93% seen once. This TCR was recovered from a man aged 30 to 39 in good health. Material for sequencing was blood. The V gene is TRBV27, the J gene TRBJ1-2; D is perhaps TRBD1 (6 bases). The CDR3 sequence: CASSLRGRHGYTF. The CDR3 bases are TGTGCCAGCAGTTTGCGGGGGCGGCACGGCTACACCTTC.